The following is a T cell receptor beta chain sequence with its context. The record originates from a study of cytomegalovirus exposure and HLA in healthy donors. Only in-frame clones appear in the TCRdb table, and some are missing; sequencing was by immunoSEQ multiplex PCR. Among about 150,000 clones listed, 86% were seen once. The donors were part of the roughly 130-subject validation cohort, which stood apart from the 666-subject first cohort. This clonotype was sampled from a man aged 18 to 30 in good health and CMV-seropositive. Sequenced sample: PBMCs.

CDR3 in amino acids: CASSLSDRTYGYTF. The CDR3 DNA follows: TGCGCCAGCAGCTTGAGTGACAGGACCTATGGCTACACCTTC. The chain joins TRBV5-1 to TRBJ1-2; a weak D match, TRBD1 (6 bases). V was shortened by 1 base and J by 4 bases, with 11 bases between the two germline ends. In germline, CDR1 is SGHRS, CDR2 YFSETQ. CDR3 size: 14 residues.